Included here is one TCR beta chain sequence, with context. Trimming stripped 4 bases from V and 5 bases from J, with 28 bases between. Germline CDR1 KGHDR, CDR2 SFDVKD. CDR3 length equals 19 residues. The source of the sample is a study of blood T cell repertoires in COVID-19. The method was immunoSEQ multiplex PCR; TCRdb's version includes in-frame clones alone and lacks a portion of them. The profile shows approximately 150,000 clones, roughly nine tenths of them singletons. The TCR originated in a man aged 60-69 years with active or convalescent COVID-19. The sequenced sample was peripheral blood. This chain connects TRBV24-1 to TRBJ1-2; weak D call: TRBD1 (6 bases). CDR3: CATSDHSTGTMVWIYGYTF. The CDR3 DNA reads TGTGCCACCAGTGACCATAGCACAGGGACGATGGTATGGATATATGGCTACACCTTC.